This T cell receptor beta chain was identified during a study of OX40 agonist ivuxolimab in advanced cancers. TCRdb's copy holds only in-frame clones and misses some; the assay was immunoSEQ multiplex PCR. The table shows more than 50,000 clones, with 70% to 85% occurring only once. V lost 1 base, J lost 2 bases, and 9 bases lay in between. Germline V lookup: CDR1 GTSNPN, CDR2 SVGIG (reference sequence). This CDR3 contains 14 residues. The study's findings and limits: Certain nonresponders likewise exhibited a low normalized T-cell clonal expansion. Averaged across samples, CD8+ T cells carried more expanded clones than CD4+ did. Partial responders at 0.1-3.0 mg/kg had among the lowest clonal expansion.

In this sample, this clone turned up a few times. Its specificity is not known. The V call is TRBV30, the J call TRBJ1-5; no clear D gene. The sequence came from an adult with an advanced solid tumor such as melanoma, head and neck, liver or kidney cancer. This material consisted of CD4+ or CD8+ T cells sorted from blood, taken in a trial of the OX40 agonist ivuxolimab. This CDR3 is CAWSAFQGNQPQHF. In nucleotides, the CDR3 is TGTGCCTGGAGTGCCTTTCAGGGCAATCAGCCCCAGCATTTT.